Listed below are T cell receptor beta chains from one sample, sequenced in a study of T cell responses to AZD1222 COVID-19 vaccine. Profiled with immunoSEQ multiplex PCR; TCRdb holds only in-frame clones, not every one. The sample contains some 140,000 clones, roughly 85% of which appear only once. Sequences were derived from peripheral blood, sampled 28 days after the second dose of the MenACWY control vaccine. The receptor source for this set is an adult who received the MenACWY meningococcal vaccine as a control. Each CDR3 is given with its conserved first and last residue.

>TRBJ2-1|TRBV19
CASREGTGHYNEQFF
>TRBJ2-1|TRBV9
CASSVASSGRVNEQFF
>TRBJ2-4|TRBV27
CASSLSGRVGNIQYF
>TRBJ2-3|TRBV11-2
CASSYRTSGRPDTQYF
>TRBJ2-5|TRBV9
CASSGGTVQETQYF
>TRBJ2-1|TRBV25-1
CASRTGGQLYNEQFF
>TRBJ1-6|TRBV9
CASSVDRGNSPLHF
>TRBJ1-1|TRBV3-1/TRBV3-2
CASKNRENTEAFF
>TRBJ1-3|TRBV7-8
CASSFQTGSGNTIYF
>TRBJ2-1|TRBV4-1
CASSLGREGFSYNEQFF
>TRBJ1-1|TRBV19
CASSGGDRGSEAFF
>TRBJ1-2|TRBV9
CASSVGAGANYGYTF
>TRBJ1-2|TRBV3-1/TRBV3-2
CASSQEGRGYGYTF
>TRBJ2-2|TRBV11-3
CASSWGRGDPKNTGELFF
>TRBJ2-7|TRBV5-5
CASSSGGTGIGEQYF
>TRBJ1-6|TRBV4-1
CASSPQSEGLNSPLHF
>TRBJ1-5|TRBV7-8
CASSFTTGDQPQHF
>TRBJ1-3|TRBV19
CASSIPLRRVTSSGNTIYF
>TRBJ2-7|TRBV9
CASSVVSETYEQYF
>TRBJ1-4|TRBV7-2
CASSLVKGDEKLFF
>TRBJ2-1|TRBV28
CASSRTSGGPNEQFF
>TRBJ2-3|TRBV7-6
CASSLGQGSRTDTQYF
>TRBJ2-3|TRBV2
CASKGADTQYF
>TRBJ2-3|TRBV9
CASSVEGTDTQYF
>TRBJ2-7|TRBV12-5
CASGLSTGVGYEQYF
>TRBJ2-1|TRBV11-3
CASRLGATSGRNEQFF
>TRBJ2-5|TRBV27
CASSLEGTQYF
>TRBJ1-2|TRBV19
CASSGRTGMHYGYTF
>TRBJ1-6|TRBV19
CASSIDGGFNSPLHF
>TRBJ2-7|TRBV27
CASSPGTHYEQYF